The rows below give T cell receptor beta chains drawn from one sample of a study of cytomegalovirus exposure and HLA in healthy donors. The repertoire was sequenced with immunoSEQ multiplex PCR; TCRdb's copy has only in-frame clones and lacks some. The repertoire holds under 200,000 clones, with 86% as singletons. Sequencing input: PBMCs. The receptors come from a woman in her thirties in good health and CMV-seronegative. Each CDR3 is given with its conserved first and last residue. The D gene is left open where the match is weak. Size tells how often a clone was seen (once, few, many) or the class of an expanded clone, and some rows leave it out.

>TRBJ2-2|-|TRBV19|-
TGTGCCAGTAGTATGGCAGGGCCCGGGGAGCTGTTTTTT
CASSMAGPGELFF
>TRBJ1-1|-|TRBV6-1|-
TGTGCCAGCCTGAGCTACACTGAAGCTTTCTTT
CASLSYTEAFF
>TRBJ2-7|-|TRBV28|-
TGTGCCAGCAGTTCGGACACCTACGAGCAGTACTTC
CASSSDTYEQYF
>TRBJ2-1|-|TRBV6-1|TRBD2
TGTGCCAGCAGTGCAAGGACTAGCGGGACCATTGTGGGTGAGCAGTTCTTC
CASSARTSGTIVGEQFF
>TRBJ2-7|-|TRBV15|-
TGTGCCACCAGCAGAGATCCGACCGGGATCCGGAGGGACGAGCAGTACTTC
CATSRDPTGIRRDEQYF
>TRBJ2-7|-|TRBV6-1|-
TGTGCCAGCAGTGCCGCCGGTCGGGGGACGCCCTCCTACGAGCAGTACTTC
CASSAAGRGTPSYEQYF
>TRBJ2-7|-|TRBV6-6|TRBD1
TGTGCCAGCAGTGACCCCGGGACAGGGTTTGTCGAGCAGTACTTC
CASSDPGTGFVEQYF
>TRBJ1-1|-|TRBV19|-
TGTGCCAGTAGTATGGGCAGTCGCGGACACGAAGCTTTCTTT
CASSMGSRGHEAFF
>TRBJ2-1|-|TRBV4-2|TRBD1
TGTGCCAGCAGCCAAGAACTGGGGACAGCCTCCTACAATGAGCAGTTCTTC
CASSQELGTASYNEQFF
>TRBJ2-7|-|TRBV7-8|TRBD1
TGTGCCAGCAGCCCGACAGGGAGAACCTACGAGCAGTACTTC
CASSPTGRTYEQYF
>TRBJ1-2|few|TRBV10-3|-
TGTGCCATCAGCGCAGGGACACACTATGGCTACACCTTC
CAISAGTHYGYTF
>TRBJ2-7|once|TRBV27|-
TGTGCCAGCCCCTTTCCCCTCGAGCAGTACTTC
CASPFPLEQYF
>TRBJ2-5|-|TRBV15|-
TGTGCCACCAGCAGAGCCCCGCCGCAGGGTAGGGCCCAGTACTTC
CATSRAPPQGRAQYF
>TRBJ2-1|-|TRBV7-8|TRBD2
TGTGCCAGCAGCTCCACTTTAGCGGGGCAATACAATGAGCAGTTCTTC
CASSSTLAGQYNEQFF
>TRBJ2-7|-|TRBV28|-
TGTGCCAGCAGTTTTGGACTTTCGAGCTCCTACGAGCAGTACTTC
CASSFGLSSSYEQYF
>TRBJ1-2|-|TRBV6-1|-
TGTGCCAGCAGTGAACAGAACTATGGCTACACCTTC
CASSEQNYGYTF
>TRBJ1-5|-|TRBV6-6|-
TGTGCCAGCAGTTACTCGAGGGCCAGCAATCAGCCCCAGCATTTT
CASSYSRASNQPQHF
>TRBJ2-1|-|TRBV29-1|TRBD2
TGCAGCGTCCTTGGGACTAGCGAAAACCCCGATTACAATGAGCAGTTCTTC
CSVLGTSENPDYNEQFF
>TRBJ2-1|-|TRBV4-1|TRBD2
TGCGCCAGCAGCCAAGAGAAGGTAGCGGGTTACAATGAGCAGTTCTTC
CASSQEKVAGYNEQFF
>TRBJ1-4|-|TRBV6-6|-
TGTGCCGGCAGAGCAGGACAGCCTGAAAAACTGTTTTTT
CAGRAGQPEKLFF
>TRBJ2-7|once|TRBV10-3|-
TGTGCCATCGGTACAGGGCTAGACGAGCAGTACTTC
CAIGTGLDEQYF
>TRBJ1-3|-|TRBV2|-
TGTGCCAGCAAACGAGGGGGTGGAAACACCATATATTTT
CASKRGGGNTIYF
>TRBJ1-3|-|TRBV5-1|-
TGCGCCAGCAGTATCCAGGGGCGAACTGGAAACACCATATATTTT
CASSIQGRTGNTIYF
>TRBJ1-1|-|TRBV29-1|-
TGCAGCGACCTACAGGGGAACACTGAAGCTTTCTTT
CSDLQGNTEAFF
>TRBJ1-1|few|TRBV29-1|-
TGCAGCGCCCCGACTTCTAGTGGGACTGAAGCTTTCTTT
CSAPTSSGTEAFF
>TRBJ2-7|once|TRBV5-4|TRBD1
TGTGCCAGCAGTTCCGGACAGGACTCCTACGAGCAGTACTTC
CASSSGQDSYEQYF
>TRBJ2-7|-|TRBV5-1|TRBD2
TGCGCCAGCAGCTTTAAGCGGGAGGGACCGGGGTACGAGCAGTACTTC
CASSFKREGPGYEQYF
>TRBJ2-7|-|TRBV19|-
TGTGCCAGTAGTTTTCGGGGACAAAGCTACGAGCAGTACTTC
CASSFRGQSYEQYF
>TRBJ1-5|few|TRBV6-1|-
TGTGCCAGCAGTGACCAGGCATATCAGCCCCAGCATTTT
CASSDQAYQPQHF
>TRBJ2-2|-|TRBV10-3|-
TGTGCCATCAGTGAGGTGGGGGCGAATACCGGGGAGCTGTTTTTT
CAISEVGANTGELFF
>TRBJ2-3|-|TRBV7-3|-
TGTGCCAGCAGCTCCTACACAGTCAGCACAGATACGCAGTATTTT
CASSSYTVSTDTQYF
>TRBJ2-7|-|TRBV27|-
TGTGCCAGCAGTCCACGGGGGGGACAGCTGAGCTCCTACGAGCAGTACTTC
CASSPRGGQLSSYEQYF
>TRBJ2-3|few|TRBV6-6|TRBD1
TGTGCCAGCAGTTACCGGACAGGGGACATCACAGATACGCAGTATTTT
CASSYRTGDITDTQYF
>TRBJ1-2|-|TRBV28|-
TGTGCCAGCAGTCGGGATCCCTATGGCTACACCTTC
CASSRDPYGYTF
>TRBJ1-2|-|TRBV4-1|TRBD1
TGCGCCAGCAGAGGCCCGGGACAGAAATTTAACTATGGCTACACCTTC
CASRGPGQKFNYGYTF
>TRBJ2-1|-|TRBV9|TRBD1
TGTGCCAGCAGCCCGATGACAGGGGGTAACAATGAGCAGTTCTTC
CASSPMTGGNNEQFF
>TRBJ1-1|-|TRBV6-1|TRBD1
TGTGCCAGCAGTGAAGGCGCACAGGGGGCCAACACTGAAGCTTTCTTT
CASSEGAQGANTEAFF
>TRBJ2-5|-|TRBV2|-
TGTGCCAGCAGTGGGGACAATGGACGAGAGACCCAGTACTTC
CASSGDNGRETQYF